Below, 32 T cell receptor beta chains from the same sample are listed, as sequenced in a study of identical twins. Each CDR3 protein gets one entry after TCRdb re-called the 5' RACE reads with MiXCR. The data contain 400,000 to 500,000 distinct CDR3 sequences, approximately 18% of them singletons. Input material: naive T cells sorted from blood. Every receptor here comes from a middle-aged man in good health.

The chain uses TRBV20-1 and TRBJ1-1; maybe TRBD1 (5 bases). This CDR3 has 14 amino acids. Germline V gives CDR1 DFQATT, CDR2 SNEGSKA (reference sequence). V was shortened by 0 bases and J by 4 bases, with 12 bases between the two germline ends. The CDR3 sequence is CSARDGTGTTEAFF. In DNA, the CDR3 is TGCAGTGCTAGAGATGGTACGGGGACCACTGAAGCTTTCTTT.

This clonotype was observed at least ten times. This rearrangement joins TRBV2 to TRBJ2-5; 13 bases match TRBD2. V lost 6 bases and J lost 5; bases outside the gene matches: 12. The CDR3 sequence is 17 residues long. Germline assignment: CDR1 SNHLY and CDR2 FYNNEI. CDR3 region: CASSPTRLAGGLETQYF. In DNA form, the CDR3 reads TGTGCCAGCAGCCCCACCCGACTAGCGGGAGGTCTGGAGACCCAGTACTTC.

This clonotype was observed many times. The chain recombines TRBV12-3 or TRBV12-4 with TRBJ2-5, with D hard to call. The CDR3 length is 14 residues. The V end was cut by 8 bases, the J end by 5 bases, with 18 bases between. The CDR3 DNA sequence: TGTGCCAGCTCCCCGCCGGTTGGTAGGGAGACCCAGTACTTC. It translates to CASSPPVGRETQYF.

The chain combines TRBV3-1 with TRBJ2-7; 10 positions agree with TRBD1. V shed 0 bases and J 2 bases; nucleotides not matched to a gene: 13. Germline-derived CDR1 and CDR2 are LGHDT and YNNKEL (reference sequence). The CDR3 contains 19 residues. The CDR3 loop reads CASSQEGQPGTGAPYEQYF. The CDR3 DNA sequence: TGTGCCAGCAGCCAAGAAGGCCAACCTGGGACAGGGGCCCCCTACGAGCAGTACTTC.

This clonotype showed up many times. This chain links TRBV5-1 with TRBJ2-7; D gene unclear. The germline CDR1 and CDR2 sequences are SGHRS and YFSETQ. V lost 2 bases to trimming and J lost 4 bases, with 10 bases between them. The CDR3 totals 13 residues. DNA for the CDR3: TGCGCCAGCAGCTTCGGTAGCCTTTACGAGCAGTACTTC. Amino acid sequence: CASSFGSLYEQYF. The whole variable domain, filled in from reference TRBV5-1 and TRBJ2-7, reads KAGVTQTPRYLIKTRGQQVTLSCSPISGHRSVSWYQQTPGQGLQFLFEYFSETQRNKGNFPGRFSGRQFSNSRSEMNVSTLELGDSALYLCASSFGSLYEQYFGPGTRLTVT.

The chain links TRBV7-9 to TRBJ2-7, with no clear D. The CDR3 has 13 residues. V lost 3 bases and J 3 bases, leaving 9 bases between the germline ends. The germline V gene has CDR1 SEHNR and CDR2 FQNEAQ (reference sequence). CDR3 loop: CASSFAGFYEQYF. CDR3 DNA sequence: TGTGCCAGCAGCTTTGCTGGTTTCTACGAGCAGTACTTC.

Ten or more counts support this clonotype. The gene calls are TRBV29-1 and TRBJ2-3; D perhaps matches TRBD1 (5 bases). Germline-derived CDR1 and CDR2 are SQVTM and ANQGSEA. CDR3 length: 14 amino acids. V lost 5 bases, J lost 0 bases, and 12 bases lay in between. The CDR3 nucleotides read TGCAGCGTTCAGGGAAGTCCTAGCACAGATACGCAGTATTTT. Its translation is CSVQGSPSTDTQYF.

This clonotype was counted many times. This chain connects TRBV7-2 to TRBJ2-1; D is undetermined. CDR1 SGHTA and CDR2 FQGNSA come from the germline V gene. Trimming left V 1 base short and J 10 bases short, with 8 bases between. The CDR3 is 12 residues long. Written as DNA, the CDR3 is TGTGCCAGCAGCTTAGACCCCGCCGAGCAGTTCTTC. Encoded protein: CASSLDPAEQFF.

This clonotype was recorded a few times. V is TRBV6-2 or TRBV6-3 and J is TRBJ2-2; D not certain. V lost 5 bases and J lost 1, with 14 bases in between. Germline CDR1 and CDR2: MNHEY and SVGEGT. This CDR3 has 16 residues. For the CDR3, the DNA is TGTGCCAGCAGTATCCTTGGGCAGGAGAACACCGGGGAGCTGTTTTTT. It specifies CASSILGQENTGELFF.

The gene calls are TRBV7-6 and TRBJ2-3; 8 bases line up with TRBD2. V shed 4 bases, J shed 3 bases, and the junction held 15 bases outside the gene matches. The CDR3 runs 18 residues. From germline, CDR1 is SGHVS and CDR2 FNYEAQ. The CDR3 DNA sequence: TGTGCCAGCAGCTCCCCGGTAAAAGCGGGAGAGGTGACAGATACGCAGTATTTT. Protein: CASSSPVKAGEVTDTQYF.

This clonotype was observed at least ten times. In DNA form, the CDR3 reads TGTGCCATCAGTGACGGCAATCAGCCCCAGCATTTT. It specifies CAISDGNQPQHF. The gene calls are TRBV10-3 and TRBJ1-5; D gene unclear. CDR3 length equals 12 residues. Per the germline V gene, CDR1 is ENHRY and CDR2 is SYGVKD. V was trimmed by 3 bases and J by 2 bases, leaving 2 bases between them.

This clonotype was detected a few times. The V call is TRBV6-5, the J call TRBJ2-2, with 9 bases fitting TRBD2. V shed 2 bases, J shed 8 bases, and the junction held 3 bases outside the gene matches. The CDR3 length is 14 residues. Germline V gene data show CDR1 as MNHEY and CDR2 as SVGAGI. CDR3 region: CASSYGLATGELFF. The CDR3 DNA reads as TGTGCCAGCAGTTACGGACTAGCGACTGGGGAGCTGTTTTTT.

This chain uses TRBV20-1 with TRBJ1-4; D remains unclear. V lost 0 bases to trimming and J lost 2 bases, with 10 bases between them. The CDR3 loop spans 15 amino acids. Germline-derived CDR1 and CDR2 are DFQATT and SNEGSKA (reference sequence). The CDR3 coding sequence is TGCAGTGCTAGAGATGCTGGGAGTACTAATGAAAAACTGTTTTTT. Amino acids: CSARDAGSTNEKLFF.

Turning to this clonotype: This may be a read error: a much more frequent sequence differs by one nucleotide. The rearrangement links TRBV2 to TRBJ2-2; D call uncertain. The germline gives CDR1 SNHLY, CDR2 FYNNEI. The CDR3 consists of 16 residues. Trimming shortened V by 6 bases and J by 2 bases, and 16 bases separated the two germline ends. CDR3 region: CASRIQVQINTGELFF. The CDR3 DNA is TGTGCCAGCAGGATCCAGGTACAGATCAACACCGGGGAGCTGTTTTTT.

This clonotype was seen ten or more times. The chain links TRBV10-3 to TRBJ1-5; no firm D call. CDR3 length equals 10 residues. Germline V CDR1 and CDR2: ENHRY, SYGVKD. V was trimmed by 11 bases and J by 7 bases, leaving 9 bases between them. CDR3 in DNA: TGTGCCGCCCGCCAGCAGCCCCAGCATTTT. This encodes CAARQQPQHF.

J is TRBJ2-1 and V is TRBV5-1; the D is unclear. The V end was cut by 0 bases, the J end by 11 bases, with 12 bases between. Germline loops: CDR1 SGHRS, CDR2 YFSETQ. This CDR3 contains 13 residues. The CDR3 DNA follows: TGCGCCAGCAGCTTGGAGGTAGTCTCGAAGCAGTTCTTC. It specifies CASSLEVVSKQFF.

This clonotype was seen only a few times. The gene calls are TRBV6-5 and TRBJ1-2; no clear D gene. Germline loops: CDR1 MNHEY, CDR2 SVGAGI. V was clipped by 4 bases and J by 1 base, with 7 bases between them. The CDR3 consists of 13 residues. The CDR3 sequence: CASSFFVNYGYTF. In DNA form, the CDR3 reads TGTGCCAGCAGTTTCTTTGTTAACTATGGCTACACCTTC.

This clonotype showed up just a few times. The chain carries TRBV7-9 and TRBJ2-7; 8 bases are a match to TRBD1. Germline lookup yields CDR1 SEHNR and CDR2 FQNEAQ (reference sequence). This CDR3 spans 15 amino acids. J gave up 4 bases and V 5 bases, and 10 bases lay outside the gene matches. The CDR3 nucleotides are TGTGCCAGCAGCCCTTCAGGGGGCCTTAGGTACGAGCAGTACTTC. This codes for CASSPSGGLRYEQYF. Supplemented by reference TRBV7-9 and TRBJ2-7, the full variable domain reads DTGVSQNPRHKITKRGQNVTFRCDPISEHNRLYWYRQTLGQGPEFLTYFQNEAQLEKSRLLSDRFSAERPKGSFSTLEIQRTEQGDSAMYLCASSPSGGLRYEQYFGPGTRLTVT.

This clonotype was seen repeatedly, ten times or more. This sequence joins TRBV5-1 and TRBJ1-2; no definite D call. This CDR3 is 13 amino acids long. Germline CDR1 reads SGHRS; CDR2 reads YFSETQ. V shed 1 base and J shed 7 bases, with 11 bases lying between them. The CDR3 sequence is CASSLIRDGGYTF. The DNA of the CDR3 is TGCGCCAGCAGCTTGATCCGAGACGGTGGCTACACCTTC. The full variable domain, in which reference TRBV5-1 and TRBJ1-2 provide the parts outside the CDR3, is KAGVTQTPRYLIKTRGQQVTLSCSPISGHRSVSWYQQTPGQGLQFLFEYFSETQRNKGNFPGRFSGRQFSNSRSEMNVSTLELGDSALYLCASSLIRDGGYTFGSGTRLTVV.

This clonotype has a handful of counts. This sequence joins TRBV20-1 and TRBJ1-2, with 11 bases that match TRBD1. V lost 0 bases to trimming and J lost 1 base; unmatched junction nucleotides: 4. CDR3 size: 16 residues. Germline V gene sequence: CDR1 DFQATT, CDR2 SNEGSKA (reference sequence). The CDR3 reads CSARDGDRGNNYGYTF. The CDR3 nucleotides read TGCAGTGCTAGAGATGGGGACAGGGGGAATAACTATGGCTACACCTTC.

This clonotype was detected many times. CDR3 coding DNA: TGTGCCAGCAGCGGCCCTTGGGGAGTCGGTACAGATACGCAGTATTTT. It encodes CASSGPWGVGTDTQYF. This chain joins TRBV7-9 and TRBJ2-3; maybe TRBD2 (5 bases). The V and J ends lost 5 bases and 3 bases respectively, with 18 bases between them. The germline V gene encodes CDR1 SEHNR and CDR2 FQNEAQ (reference sequence). The CDR3 spans 16 residues. The full variable domain, in which reference TRBV7-9 and TRBJ2-3 provide the parts outside the CDR3, is DTGVSQNPRHKITKRGQNVTFRCDPISEHNRLYWYRQTLGQGPEFLTYFQNEAQLEKSRLLSDRFSAERPKGSFSTLEIQRTEQGDSAMYLCASSGPWGVGTDTQYFGPGTRLTVL.

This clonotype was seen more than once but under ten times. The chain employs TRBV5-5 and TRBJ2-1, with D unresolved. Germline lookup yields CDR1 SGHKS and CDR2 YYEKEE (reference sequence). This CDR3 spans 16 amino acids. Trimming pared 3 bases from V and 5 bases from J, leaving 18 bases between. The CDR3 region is CASSSALAELHNEQFF. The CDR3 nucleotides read TGTGCCAGCAGCTCGGCCTTGGCGGAGCTACACAATGAGCAGTTCTTC.

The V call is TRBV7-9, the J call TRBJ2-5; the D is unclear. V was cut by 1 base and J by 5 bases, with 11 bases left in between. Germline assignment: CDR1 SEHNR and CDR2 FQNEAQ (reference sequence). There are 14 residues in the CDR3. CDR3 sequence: CASSLGYGYETQYF. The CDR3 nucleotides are TGTGCCAGCAGCTTAGGATATGGGTACGAGACCCAGTACTTC. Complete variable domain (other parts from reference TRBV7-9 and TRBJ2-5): DTGVSQNPRHKITKRGQNVTFRCDPISEHNRLYWYRQTLGQGPEFLTYFQNEAQLEKSRLLSDRFSAERPKGSFSTLEIQRTEQGDSAMYLCASSLGYGYETQYFGPGTRLLVL.

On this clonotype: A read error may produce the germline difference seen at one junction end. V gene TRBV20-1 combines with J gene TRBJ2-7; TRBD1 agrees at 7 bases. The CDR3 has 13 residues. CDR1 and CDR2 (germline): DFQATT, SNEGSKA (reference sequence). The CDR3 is CNARGTAAYEQYF. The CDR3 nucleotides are TGCAATGCTAGAGGGACAGCTGCCTACGAGCAGTACTTC.

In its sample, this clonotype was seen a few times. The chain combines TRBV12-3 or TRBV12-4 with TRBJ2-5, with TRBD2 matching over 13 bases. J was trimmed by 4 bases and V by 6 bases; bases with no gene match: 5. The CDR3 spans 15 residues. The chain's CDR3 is CASRPGLAGPETQYF. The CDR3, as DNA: TGTGCCAGCAGGCCGGGACTAGCGGGACCAGAGACCCAGTACTTC.

This CDR3 is CASSRTGETNYGYTF. The CDR3 DNA follows: TGTGCCAGCAGTCGGACCGGGGAGACCAACTATGGCTACACCTTC. V and J are TRBV6-1 and TRBJ1-2; D ambiguous. Germline V gives CDR1 MNHNS, CDR2 SASEGT. Trimming left V 5 bases short and J 2 bases short, with 15 bases between. The CDR3 length is 15 residues.

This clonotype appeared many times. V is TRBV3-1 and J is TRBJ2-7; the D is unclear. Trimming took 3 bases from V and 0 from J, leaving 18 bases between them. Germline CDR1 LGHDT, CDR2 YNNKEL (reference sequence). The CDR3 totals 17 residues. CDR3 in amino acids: CASSQKEKLQSSYEQYF. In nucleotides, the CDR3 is TGTGCCAGCAGCCAGAAGGAGAAACTCCAGAGCTCCTACGAGCAGTACTTC.

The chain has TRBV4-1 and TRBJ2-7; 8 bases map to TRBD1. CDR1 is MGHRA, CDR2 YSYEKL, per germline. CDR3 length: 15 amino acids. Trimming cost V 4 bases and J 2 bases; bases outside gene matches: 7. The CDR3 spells CASSRGQGFPYEQYF. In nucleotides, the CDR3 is TGCGCCAGCAGCCGCGGACAGGGATTTCCCTACGAGCAGTACTTC.

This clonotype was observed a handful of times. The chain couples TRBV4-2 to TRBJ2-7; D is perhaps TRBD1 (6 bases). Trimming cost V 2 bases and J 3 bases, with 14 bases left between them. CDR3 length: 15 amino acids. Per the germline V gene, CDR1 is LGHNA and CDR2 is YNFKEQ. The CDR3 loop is CASSQTQGSGYEQYF. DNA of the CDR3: TGTGCCAGCAGCCAAACCCAGGGGAGTGGCTACGAGCAGTACTTC.

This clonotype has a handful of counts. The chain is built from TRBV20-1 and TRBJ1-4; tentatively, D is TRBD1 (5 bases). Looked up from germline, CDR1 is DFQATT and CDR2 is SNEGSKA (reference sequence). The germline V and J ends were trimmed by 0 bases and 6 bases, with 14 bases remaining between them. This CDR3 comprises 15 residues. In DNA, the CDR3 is TGCAGTGCTAGAGATGGGGGGAACCTAGATGAAAAACTGTTTTTT. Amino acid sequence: CSARDGGNLDEKLFF.

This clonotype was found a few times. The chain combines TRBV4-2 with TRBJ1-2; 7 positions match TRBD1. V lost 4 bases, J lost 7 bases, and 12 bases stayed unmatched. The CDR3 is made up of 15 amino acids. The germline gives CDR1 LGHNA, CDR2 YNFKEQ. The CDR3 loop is CASSPPPGQYSGYTF. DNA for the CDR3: TGTGCCAGCAGCCCGCCGCCGGGACAGTATTCTGGCTACACCTTC.

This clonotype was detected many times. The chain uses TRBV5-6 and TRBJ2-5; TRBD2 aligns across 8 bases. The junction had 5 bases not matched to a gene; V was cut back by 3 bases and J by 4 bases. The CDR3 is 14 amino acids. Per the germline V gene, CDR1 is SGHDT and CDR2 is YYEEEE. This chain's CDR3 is CASSSGGGRETQYF. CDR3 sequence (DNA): TGTGCCAGCAGCTCGGGAGGGGGGAGAGAGACCCAGTACTTC.